The sequence of this T cell receptor beta chain was determined in a study of CD8 T cells in ankylosing spondylitis. As to this clonotype: Its target is unknown.

TCRdb redid the calling of the 5' RACE reads with MiXCR, one entry per CDR3 protein. Among around 300,000 distinct CDR3 sequences listed, under 25% were seen once. Overall study results and limits: From matched ankylosing spondylitis synovial fluid, disease-linked clones were reportedly recovered at significantly enriched levels. Earlier literature documents some of the motif variants in reactive arthritis synovial fluid and blood.

This CDR3 is built from 19 residues. Trimming took 4 bases from V and 3 from J; bases not matched to a gene: 10. This chain links TRBV23-1 with TRBJ2-1, with 15 bases fitting TRBD2. TRBV23-1 falls under the ORF class, with uncertain function. Sequenced sample: blood, either unsorted or a sorted T cell fraction (not recorded which). This TCR was recovered from a female donor with ankylosing spondylitis or in good health (not recorded which). CDR3 sequence: CASSLPGLAGGRYYNEQFF. The CDR3 nucleotides are TGCGCCAGCAGTCTACCGGGACTAGCGGGAGGACGATACTACAATGAGCAGTTCTTC.